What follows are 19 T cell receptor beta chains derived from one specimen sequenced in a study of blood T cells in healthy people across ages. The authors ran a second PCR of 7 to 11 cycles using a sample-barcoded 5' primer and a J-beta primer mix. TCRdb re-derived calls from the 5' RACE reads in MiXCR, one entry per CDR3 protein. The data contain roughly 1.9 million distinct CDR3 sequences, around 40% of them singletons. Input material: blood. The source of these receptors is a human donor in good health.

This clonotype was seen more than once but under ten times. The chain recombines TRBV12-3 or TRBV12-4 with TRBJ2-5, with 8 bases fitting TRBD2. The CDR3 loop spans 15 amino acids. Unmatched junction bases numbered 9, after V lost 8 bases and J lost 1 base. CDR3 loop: CASSRVGGVQETQYF. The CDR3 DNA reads TGTGCCAGCTCCAGGGTCGGGGGGGTCCAAGAGACCCAGTACTTC.

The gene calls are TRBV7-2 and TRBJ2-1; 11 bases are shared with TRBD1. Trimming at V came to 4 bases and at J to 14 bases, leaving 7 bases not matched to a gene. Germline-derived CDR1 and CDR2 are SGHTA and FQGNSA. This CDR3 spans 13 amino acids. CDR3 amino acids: CASSSGQGAVKFF. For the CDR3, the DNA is TGTGCCAGCAGCTCCGGACAGGGGGCCGTGAAGTTCTTC.

DNA of the CDR3: TGCGCCAGCAGCTTGGGGGACAGGGGGACGGTAACGGATACGCAGTATTTT. Translating it yields CASSLGDRGTVTDTQYF. The chain is built from TRBV5-1 and TRBJ2-3; 11 bases align to TRBD1. The CDR3 runs to 17 residues. With 0 bases clipped from V and 6 bases from J, the junction kept 9 bases outside the gene matches. Germline CDR1 SGHRS, CDR2 YFSETQ.

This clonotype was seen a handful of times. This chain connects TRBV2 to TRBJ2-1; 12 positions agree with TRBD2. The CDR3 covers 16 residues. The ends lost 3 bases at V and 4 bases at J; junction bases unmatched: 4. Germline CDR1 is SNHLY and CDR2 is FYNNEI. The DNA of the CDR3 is TGTGCCAGCAGTGACCAGACTAGCGGGGGTTACAATGAGCAGTTCTTC. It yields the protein CASSDQTSGGYNEQFF.

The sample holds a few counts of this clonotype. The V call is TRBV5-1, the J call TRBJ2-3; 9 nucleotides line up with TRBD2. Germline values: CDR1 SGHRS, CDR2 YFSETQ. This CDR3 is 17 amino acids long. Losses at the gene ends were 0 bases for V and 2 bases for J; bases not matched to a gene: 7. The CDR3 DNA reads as TGCGCCAGCAGCTTGGCCGCGCTAGCGGGGACCACAGATACGCAGTATTTT. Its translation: CASSLAALAGTTDTQYF.

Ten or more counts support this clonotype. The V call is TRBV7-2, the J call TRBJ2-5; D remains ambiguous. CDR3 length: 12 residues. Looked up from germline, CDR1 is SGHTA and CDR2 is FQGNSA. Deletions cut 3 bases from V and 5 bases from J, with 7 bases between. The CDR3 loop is CASSFPRETQYF. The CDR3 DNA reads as TGTGCCAGCAGCTTCCCCCGCGAGACCCAGTACTTC.

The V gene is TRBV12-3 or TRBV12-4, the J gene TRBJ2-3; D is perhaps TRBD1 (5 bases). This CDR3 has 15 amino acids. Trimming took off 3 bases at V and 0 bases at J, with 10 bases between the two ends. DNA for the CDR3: TGTGCCAGCAGTTTTATTCCAGGGAGCACAGATACGCAGTATTTT. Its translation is CASSFIPGSTDTQYF.

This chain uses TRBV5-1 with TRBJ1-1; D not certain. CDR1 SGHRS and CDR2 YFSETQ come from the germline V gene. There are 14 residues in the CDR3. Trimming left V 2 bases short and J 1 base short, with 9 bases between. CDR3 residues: CASSFDGENTEAFF. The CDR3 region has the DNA TGCGCCAGCAGCTTTGACGGAGAGAACACTGAAGCTTTCTTT. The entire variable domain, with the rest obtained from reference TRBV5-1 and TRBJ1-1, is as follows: KAGVTQTPRYLIKTRGQQVTLSCSPISGHRSVSWYQQTPGQGLQFLFEYFSETQRNKGNFPGRFSGRQFSNSRSEMNVSTLELGDSALYLCASSFDGENTEAFFGQGTRLTVV.

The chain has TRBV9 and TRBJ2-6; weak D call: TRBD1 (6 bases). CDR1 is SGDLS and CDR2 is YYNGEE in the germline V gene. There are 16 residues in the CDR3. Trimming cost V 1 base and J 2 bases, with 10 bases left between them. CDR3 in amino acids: CASSVSTGTGANVLTF. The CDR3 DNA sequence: TGTGCCAGCAGCGTATCAACAGGGACTGGGGCCAACGTCCTGACTTTC.

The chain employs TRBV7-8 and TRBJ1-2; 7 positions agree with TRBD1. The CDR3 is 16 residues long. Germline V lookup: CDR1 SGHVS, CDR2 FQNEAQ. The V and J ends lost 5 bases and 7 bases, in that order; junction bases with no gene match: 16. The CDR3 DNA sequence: TGTGCCAGCAGCGTTAGTCTGGCAGGGGGTATTCGTGGCTACACCTTC. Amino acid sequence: CASSVSLAGGIRGYTF.

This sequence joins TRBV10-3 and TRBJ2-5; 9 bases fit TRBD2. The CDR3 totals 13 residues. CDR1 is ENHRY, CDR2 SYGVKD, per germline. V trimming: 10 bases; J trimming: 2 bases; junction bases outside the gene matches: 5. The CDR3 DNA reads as TGTGCCACCTTAGCGGGGGTGCAAGAGACCCAGTACTTC. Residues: CATLAGVQETQYF.

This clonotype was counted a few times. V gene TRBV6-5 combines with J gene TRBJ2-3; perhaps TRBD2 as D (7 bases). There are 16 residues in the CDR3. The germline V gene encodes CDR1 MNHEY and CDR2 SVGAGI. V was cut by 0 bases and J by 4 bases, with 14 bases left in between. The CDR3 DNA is TGTGCCAGCAGTTACTCGAGTGGGGGGGCCCCAGATACGCAGTATTTT. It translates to CASSYSSGGAPDTQYF.

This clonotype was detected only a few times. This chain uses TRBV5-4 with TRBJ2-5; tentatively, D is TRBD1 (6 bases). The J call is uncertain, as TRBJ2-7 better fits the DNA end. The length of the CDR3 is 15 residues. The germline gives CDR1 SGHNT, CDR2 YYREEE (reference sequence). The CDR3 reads CASSLGHRVINEQYF. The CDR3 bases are TGTGCCAGCAGCTTGGGGCACAGGGTAATCAACGAGCAGTACTTC.

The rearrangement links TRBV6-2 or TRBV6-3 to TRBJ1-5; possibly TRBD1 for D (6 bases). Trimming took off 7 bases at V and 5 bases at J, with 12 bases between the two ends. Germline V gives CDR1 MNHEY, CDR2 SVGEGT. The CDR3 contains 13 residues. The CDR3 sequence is CASTGQIDQPQHF. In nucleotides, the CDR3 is TGTGCCAGCACCGGACAGATAGATCAGCCCCAGCATTTT.

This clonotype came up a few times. The CDR3 is CASTYRGSHGHTF. The CDR3 DNA reads TGTGCCAGCACTTACAGGGGATCCCACGGCCACACCTTC. J is TRBJ1-2 and V is TRBV12-3 or TRBV12-4; 7 positions agree with TRBD1. This CDR3 contains 13 residues. J gave up 12 bases and V 7 bases, and 14 bases lay outside the gene matches.

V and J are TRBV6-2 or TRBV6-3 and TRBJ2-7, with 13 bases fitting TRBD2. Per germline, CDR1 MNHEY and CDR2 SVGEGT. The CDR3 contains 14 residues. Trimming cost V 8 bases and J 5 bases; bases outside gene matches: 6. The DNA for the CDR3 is TGTGCCAGCCGGGGACTAGCGGGACTTAACGAGCAGTACTTC. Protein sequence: CASRGLAGLNEQYF.

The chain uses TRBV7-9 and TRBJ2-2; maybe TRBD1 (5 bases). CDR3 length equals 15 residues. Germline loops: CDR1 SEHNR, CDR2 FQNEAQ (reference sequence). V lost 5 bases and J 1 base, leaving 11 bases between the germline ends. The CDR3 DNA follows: TGTGCCAGCAGCCGACAGACCGAGAACACCGGGGAGCTGTTTTTT. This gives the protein CASSRQTENTGELFF. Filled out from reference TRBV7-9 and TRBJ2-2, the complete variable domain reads DTGVSQNPRHKITKRGQNVTFRCDPISEHNRLYWYRQTLGQGPEFLTYFQNEAQLEKSRLLSDRFSAERPKGSFSTLEIQRTEQGDSAMYLCASSRQTENTGELFFGEGSRLTVL.

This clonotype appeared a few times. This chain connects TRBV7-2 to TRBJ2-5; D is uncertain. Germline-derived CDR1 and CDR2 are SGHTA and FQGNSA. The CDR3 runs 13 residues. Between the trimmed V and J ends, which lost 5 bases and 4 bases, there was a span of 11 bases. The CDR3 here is CASSPDVVETQYF. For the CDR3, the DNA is TGTGCCAGCAGCCCTGACGTCGTAGAGACCCAGTACTTC.

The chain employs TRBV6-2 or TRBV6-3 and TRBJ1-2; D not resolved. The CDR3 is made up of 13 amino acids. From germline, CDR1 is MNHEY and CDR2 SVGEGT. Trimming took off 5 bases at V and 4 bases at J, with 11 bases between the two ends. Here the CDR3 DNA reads TGTGCCAGCAGTCAACATCCCGGCTATGGCTACACCTTC. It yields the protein CASSQHPGYGYTF.